These 11 T cell receptor beta chains were sequenced from one sample in a study of blood T cell repertoires in COVID-19. Some clones are missing from TCRdb's copy, which holds only in-frame ones; the method was immunoSEQ multiplex PCR. The sample has fewer than 200,000 clones; roughly four fifths are singletons. Sequencing input: peripheral blood. The receptors originated from a woman between 65 and 79 years old with COVID-19, enrolled during active disease.

The chain couples TRBV21-1 to TRBJ2-5; TRBD1 is the table's D call, not checked against the DNA. TRBV21-1 is labeled a pseudogene. The CDR3 has 17 amino acids. CDR3 loop: CASSKVGQGGRQETQYF. CDR3 nucleotide sequence: TGTGCCAGCAGCAAAGTAGGACAGGGGGGTCGCCAAGAGACCCAGTACTTC.

J is TRBJ1-1 and V is TRBV6-5, with a possible D match to TRBD1 (5 bases). The CDR3 is 14 amino acids. V was trimmed by 7 bases and J by 2 bases, leaving 14 bases between them. CDR1 is MNHEY and CDR2 is SVGAGI in the germline V gene. This CDR3 is CASTSQGSNTEAFF. The CDR3, as DNA: TGTGCCAGCACTTCCCAGGGATCTAACACTGAAGCTTTCTTT.

V and J are TRBV9 and TRBJ1-1, with TRBD1 as a possible D gene (5 bases). The CDR3 sequence is 15 residues long. Germline values: CDR1 SGDLS, CDR2 YYNGEE. The V gene lost 7 bases and the J gene lost 4 bases, with 20 bases spanning the gap. For the CDR3, the DNA is TGTGCCAGCTCTGGGGGGGGTCTGGGGAGCACTGAAGCTTTCTTT. Encoded protein: CASSGGGLGSTEAFF.

V gene TRBV27 combines with J gene TRBJ2-7; 9 bases are a match to TRBD1. J was trimmed by 0 bases and V by 2 bases; bases with no gene match: 2. There are 15 residues in the CDR3. In germline, CDR1 is MNHEY, CDR2 SMNVEV (reference sequence). This chain's CDR3 is CASSLGQGLSYEQYF. CDR3 nucleotides: TGTGCCAGCAGTTTAGGACAGGGGCTCTCCTACGAGCAGTACTTC.

The J gene is TRBJ2-1, the V gene TRBV20-1, with 9 bases lining up with TRBD2. J was trimmed by 4 bases and V by 3 bases; bases with no gene match: 16. CDR1 and CDR2 from the germline V gene are DFQATT and SNEGSKA (reference sequence). The CDR3 has 18 residues. CDR3 sequence reads: CSASLRTGGREGYNEQFF. CDR3 in DNA: TGCAGTGCTAGTTTGCGGACCGGGGGGCGGGAGGGGTACAATGAGCAGTTCTTC.

Only a few counts were recorded for this clone. The chain is built from TRBV19 and TRBJ2-7; 7 nucleotides agree with TRBD2. The CDR3 loop spans 15 amino acids. Germline-derived CDR1 and CDR2 are LNHDA and SQIVND (reference sequence). V was clipped by 3 bases and J by 2 bases; unmatched bases: 7. In nucleotides, the CDR3 is TGTGCCAGTAGTATCCAAGCGGGACCGGCCTACGAGCAGTACTTC. The encoded protein is CASSIQAGPAYEQYF.

V and J are TRBV5-6 and TRBJ2-7; 7 bases match TRBD1. This CDR3 is built from 14 residues. Germline values: CDR1 SGHDT, CDR2 YYEEEE. V lost 0 bases, J lost 3 bases, and 3 bases stayed unmatched. CDR3 in DNA: TGTGCCAGCAGCTTGGGAGGGGGCCTCTACGAGCAGTACTTC. This encodes CASSLGGGLYEQYF. Full variable domain (remainder filled in from reference TRBV5-6 and TRBJ2-7): DAGVTQSPTHLIKTRGQQVTLRCSPKSGHDTVSWYQQALGQGPQFIFQYYEEEERQRGNFPDRFSGHQFPNYSSELNVNALLLGDSALYLCASSLGGGLYEQYFGPGTRLTVT.

V gene TRBV5-1 combines with J gene TRBJ2-5, with 7 bases matching TRBD2. Unmatched junction bases numbered 7, after V lost 0 bases and J lost 2 bases. Germline V CDR1 and CDR2: SGHRS, YFSETQ. This CDR3 has 16 amino acids. Here the CDR3 DNA reads TGCGCCAGCAGCTTGGCCGGGGGGAGGGGACAAGAGACCCAGTACTTC. Translation gives CASSLAGGRGQETQYF.

The chain carries TRBV24-1 and TRBJ2-3; 7 bases line up with TRBD2. This CDR3 region has 16 residues. Losses at the gene ends were 3 bases for V and 0 bases for J; bases not matched to a gene: 5. The V gene's germline CDR1 is KGHDR and CDR2 SFDVKD. The DNA of the CDR3 is TGTGCCACCAGTGATAGGACTAGTCCTAGCACAGATACGCAGTATTTT. It specifies CATSDRTSPSTDTQYF.

J is TRBJ1-2 and V is TRBV7-6; maybe TRBD1 (6 bases). The germline V gene encodes CDR1 SGHVS and CDR2 FNYEAQ. This CDR3 is built from 13 residues. Between the trimmed V and J ends, which lost 5 bases and 3 bases, there was a span of 10 bases. The CDR3 is CASSMNRDYGYTF. CDR3 sequence (DNA): TGTGCCAGCAGCATGAACAGGGACTATGGCTACACCTTC.

The CDR3 loop is CASSLAGGPQETQYF. The CDR3 region has the DNA TGTGCCAGCAGTTTAGCGGGAGGCCCCCAAGAGACCCAGTACTTC. The chain carries TRBV28 and TRBJ2-5, with 8 nucleotides matching TRBD2. After removal of 2 bases from V and 1 base from J, the junction contained 3 bases not matched to a gene. The V gene's germline CDR1 is MDHEN and CDR2 SYDVKM. This CDR3 spans 15 amino acids.